The 24 T cell receptor beta chains reported below all come from one sample, sequenced in a study of blood T cell repertoires in COVID-19. Only in-frame clones appear in the TCRdb table, and some are missing; sequencing was by immunoSEQ multiplex PCR. The table lists about 150,000 clones, 84% of them singletons. Sequenced material: peripheral blood. These receptors came from a woman aged 45 to 65 with acute or convalescent COVID-19.

The CDR3 nucleotides read TGTGCCAGCAGCCAGTCACAGAACTATGGCTACACCTTC. It codes for CASSQSQNYGYTF. The genes are TRBV3-1 (or the pseudogene TRBV3-2) and TRBJ1-2; no definite D call. The V end lost 3 bases, the J end lost 2 bases, and 7 bases lay between the germline ends. The CDR3 contains 13 residues. The germline V gene encodes CDR1 LGHDT and CDR2 YNNKEL (reference sequence).

The V call is TRBV10-2, the J call TRBJ1-3, with TRBD1 as a possible D gene (5 bases). Looked up from germline, CDR1 is WSHSY and CDR2 is SAAADI. V shed 4 bases and J shed 4 bases, with 14 bases lying between them. This CDR3 comprises 15 residues. This chain's CDR3 is CASSGPGMEGNTIYF. For the CDR3, the DNA is TGCGCCAGCAGTGGGCCAGGGATGGAAGGAAACACCATATATTTT.

In this sample, this clone turned up a few times. For the CDR3, the DNA is TGTGCCAGCAGTTCCGGGACAGGGAGTTCACCCCTCCACTTT. Translating it yields CASSSGTGSSPLHF. The genes are TRBV27 and TRBJ1-6; 9 positions agree with TRBD1. Germline CDR1 reads MNHEY; CDR2 reads SMNVEV (reference sequence). The V and J ends lost 4 bases and 9 bases, in that order; junction bases with no gene match: 4. The CDR3 has 14 amino acids.

The V and J genes are TRBV3-1 (or the pseudogene TRBV3-2) and TRBJ1-3; D gene ambiguous. V was pared by 4 bases and J by 3 bases, with 7 bases between. The CDR3 runs to 13 residues. Germline loops: CDR1 LGHDT, CDR2 YNNKEL (reference sequence). The CDR3 is CASSPYNGNTIYF. The CDR3 nucleotides are TGTGCCAGCAGCCCTTACAATGGAAACACCATATATTTT.

The sample holds one count of this clone. The genes are TRBV12-3 or TRBV12-4 and TRBJ1-1, with D possibly matching TRBD1 (5 bases). V shed 7 bases and J shed 5 bases, with 14 bases lying between them. The CDR3 extends over 13 amino acids. The CDR3 nucleotides are TGTGCCAGCAATCACGGGGGGATGACTGAAGCTTTCTTT. This gives the protein CASNHGGMTEAFF.

The chain links TRBV5-1 to TRBJ2-7; 13 bases fit TRBD2. The germline CDR1 and CDR2 sequences are SGHRS and YFSETQ. The CDR3 has 16 amino acids. The ends lost 4 bases at V and 1 base at J; junction bases unmatched: 5. CDR3 loop: CASSPRTSGGSYEQYF. CDR3 DNA: TGCGCCAGCAGCCCCAGGACTAGCGGGGGTTCCTACGAGCAGTACTTC. Full variable domain (missing parts from reference TRBV5-1 and TRBJ2-7): KAGVTQTPRYLIKTRGQQVTLSCSPISGHRSVSWYQQTPGQGLQFLFEYFSETQRNKGNFPGRFSGRQFSNSRSEMNVSTLELGDSALYLCASSPRTSGGSYEQYFGPGTRLTVT.

This chain uses TRBV18 with TRBJ2-5; 11 bases are shared with TRBD2. This CDR3 comprises 15 residues. The J segment lost 1 base and the V segment lost 4 bases, leaving 2 bases of the junction unmatched. CDR1 and CDR2 (germline): KGHSH, LQKENI. Here the CDR3 reads CASSLLAGAQETQYF. CDR3 DNA sequence: TGTGCCAGCTCACTACTAGCGGGGGCCCAAGAGACCCAGTACTTC.

A single count supports this clone. The chain recombines TRBV19 with TRBJ2-4; D is unresolved. Germline V CDR1 and CDR2: LNHDA, SQIVND (reference sequence). Trimming stripped 2 bases from V and 7 bases from J, with 6 bases between. The CDR3 runs to 12 residues. CDR3 coding DNA: TGTGCCAGTAGTATATCGTCCAACATTCAGTACTTC. Its translation is CASSISSNIQYF.

The gene calls are TRBV6-9 and TRBJ1-3; no clear D. V was pared by 4 bases and J by 0 bases, with 10 bases between. Germline V gene lookup returns CDR1 MNHGY and CDR2 SVAAGI. The CDR3 is made up of 15 amino acids. CDR3 sequence reads: CASSSSQISGNTIYF. The CDR3 bases are TGTGCCAGCAGTTCATCCCAGATCTCTGGAAACACCATATATTTT.

The chain couples TRBV19 to TRBJ1-1; D is unresolved. V was shortened by 3 bases and J by 0 bases, with 14 bases between the two germline ends. This CDR3 is built from 16 residues. The V gene's germline CDR1 is LNHDA and CDR2 SQIVND (reference sequence). The CDR3 spells CASSMNGVPMNTEAFF. DNA of the CDR3: TGTGCCAGTAGTATGAACGGGGTCCCCATGAACACTGAAGCTTTCTTT.

This rearrangement joins TRBV28 to TRBJ1-4; tentatively, D is TRBD1 (5 bases). This CDR3 has 15 amino acids. CDR1 and CDR2 (germline): MDHEN, SYDVKM. V was clipped by 6 bases and J by 7 bases, with 18 bases between them. The CDR3 loop is CASRPRQTQIEKLFF. CDR3 nucleotide sequence: TGTGCCAGCAGGCCCAGACAGACACAAATTGAAAAACTGTTTTTT.

This chain uses TRBV6-2 or TRBV6-3 with TRBJ2-7, with 7 positions matching TRBD2. The CDR3 is 16 residues long. Germline CDR1 is MNHEY and CDR2 is SVGEGT. The V gene end was trimmed by 5 bases and the J gene end by 3 bases; junction bases not matched to a gene: 13. This CDR3 is CASSTSGGRFVYEQYF. Here the CDR3 DNA reads TGTGCCAGCAGTACCTCTGGCGGGAGATTTGTCTACGAGCAGTACTTC.

The CDR3 coding sequence is TGTGCCAGCAGTTTATTGTCAGGGGGCTCTTATTCACCCCTCCACTTT. Protein sequence: CASSLLSGGSYSPLHF. This rearrangement joins TRBV27 to TRBJ1-6; 8 bases align to TRBD1. V lost 1 base, J lost 8 bases, and 7 bases stayed unmatched. The length of the CDR3 is 16 residues. Germline-derived CDR1 and CDR2 are MNHEY and SMNVEV (reference sequence).

Details on this clone: Its ends do not fully match the called genes, so a read error is possible. The chain employs TRBV18 and TRBJ2-1; 8 bases are a match to TRBD1. The germline gives CDR1 KGHSH, CDR2 LQKENI. The CDR3 length is 14 residues. The CDR3 is CASSLETSDRARIF. For the CDR3, the DNA is TGTGCCAGCTCACTAGAAACATCGGACAGGGCGAGGATCTTC.

The chain carries TRBV6-2 or TRBV6-3 and TRBJ1-5, with D unresolved. The CDR3 loop spans 20 amino acids. Germline CDR1 MNHEY, CDR2 SVGEGT. V gave up 0 bases and J gave up 0 bases, with 21 bases separating them. The CDR3 bases are TGTGCCAGCAGTTACTCGCAGCGGGCCCTAAAGACTTATAGCAATCAGCCCCAGCATTTT. This encodes CASSYSQRALKTYSNQPQHF.

The chain joins TRBV7-7 to TRBJ2-7; the match to TRBD2 covers 8 bases. The length of the CDR3 is 15 residues. Germline CDR1 SSHAT, CDR2 FNYEAQ (reference sequence). After removal of 5 bases from V and 0 bases from J, the junction contained 6 bases not matched to a gene. The CDR3 DNA reads TGTGCCAGCAGCCCGGACGGGGGGGGCTCCTACGAGCAGTACTTC. It specifies CASSPDGGGSYEQYF.

The CDR3 DNA reads TGCGCCAGCAGCGTGATAGGGACAGCTAGCGGGCCAGAGCAGTTCTTC. The encoded protein is CASSVIGTASGPEQFF. The chain employs TRBV5-1 and TRBJ2-1; the D gene is possibly TRBD2 (8 bases). The germline V and J ends were trimmed by 4 bases and 10 bases, with 24 bases remaining between them. CDR1 and CDR2 (germline): SGHRS, YFSETQ. This CDR3 comprises 16 residues. Based on the CDR3 plus reference TRBV5-1 and TRBJ2-1, the full variable domain is KAGVTQTPRYLIKTRGQQVTLSCSPISGHRSVSWYQQTPGQGLQFLFEYFSETQRNKGNFPGRFSGRQFSNSRSEMNVSTLELGDSALYLCASSVIGTASGPEQFFGPGTRLTVL.

V gene TRBV11-3 combines with J gene TRBJ2-7; 8 bases align to TRBD2. CDR3 length: 15 residues. V lost 4 bases, J lost 2 bases, and 7 bases stayed unmatched. Per germline, CDR1 SGHNT and CDR2 YENEEA. The CDR3 protein is CASSSPGGRPYEQYF. The CDR3 DNA sequence: TGTGCCAGCAGCTCCCCGGGGGGGCGACCCTACGAGCAGTACTTC. The full variable domain, in which reference TRBV11-3 and TRBJ2-7 provide the parts outside the CDR3, is EAGVVQSPRYKIIEKKQPVAFWCNPISGHNTLYWYLQNLGQGPELLIRYENEEAVDDSQLPKDRFSAERLKGVDSTLKIQPAELGDSAVYLCASSSPGGRPYEQYFGPGTRLTVT.

The rearrangement joins TRBV30 to TRBJ1-5; D unclear. There are 13 residues in the CDR3. V was trimmed by 2 bases and J by 5 bases, leaving 10 bases between them. Germline values: CDR1 GTSNPN, CDR2 SVGIG (reference sequence). DNA for the CDR3: TGTGCCTGGAGTTCTCGGGAGGATCAGCCCCAGCATTTT. Translated, it gives CAWSSREDQPQHF.

The chain links TRBV4-2 to TRBJ1-1; D is possibly TRBD1 (5 bases). The CDR3 length is 15 residues. Germline CDR1 is LGHNA and CDR2 is YNFKEQ. V lost 0 bases to trimming and J lost 1 base, with 9 bases between them. Here the CDR3 reads CASSQDKGQNTEAFF. CDR3 nucleotide sequence: TGTGCCAGCAGCCAAGATAAAGGACAGAACACTGAAGCTTTCTTT.

V and J are TRBV7-9 and TRBJ2-1; 13 nucleotides match TRBD2. Per the germline V gene, CDR1 is SEHNR and CDR2 is FQNEAQ (reference sequence). Unmatched junction bases numbered 3, after V lost 5 bases and J lost 5 bases. The CDR3 spans 15 residues. Here the CDR3 reads CASSQGTSGDNEQFF. CDR3 nucleotide sequence: TGTGCCAGCAGCCAAGGGACTAGCGGGGACAATGAGCAGTTCTTC.

This clone was detected once. This sequence joins TRBV18 and TRBJ2-3; D unresolved. Germline CDR1 KGHSH, CDR2 LQKENI. This CDR3 spans 16 amino acids. The V end lost 2 bases, the J end lost 0 bases, and 12 bases lay between the germline ends. As DNA, the CDR3 is TGTGCCAGCTCACCATCTCTTGCGACTAGCACAGATACGCAGTATTTT. Translation: CASSPSLATSTDTQYF.

This clone appeared once. V and J are TRBV6-6 and TRBJ1-4; possible D gene TRBD1, 5 bases. The CDR3 runs 12 residues. V was trimmed by 6 bases and J by 5 bases, leaving 7 bases between them. Germline V gene data show CDR1 as MNHNY and CDR2 as SVGAGI (reference sequence). The CDR3 here is CASRSGNEKLFF. The CDR3 coding sequence is TGTGCCAGCAGGTCAGGGAATGAAAAACTGTTTTTT.

The table lists this clone with a few counts. The V and J genes are TRBV5-1 and TRBJ1-5; 8 nucleotides match TRBD1. Germline-derived CDR1 and CDR2 are SGHRS and YFSETQ. The CDR3 covers 20 residues. Unmatched junction bases numbered 19, after V lost 2 bases and J lost 3 bases. The CDR3 DNA reads TGCGCCAGCAGCTTACCTAACCGGGACAGGTTATCTCTCCTCAATCAGCCCCAGCATTTT. It specifies CASSLPNRDRLSLLNQPQHF.